This TCR beta chain was found in a study of T-cell reconstitution after alpha-beta-depleted transplantation in children. Findings and caveats of the study: Alpha-beta T cells about two months after transplant reportedly derived from several hundred expanded graft clones. A year had passed since transplant, and T-cell counts and diversity by then came mostly from newly produced T cells. Some patients showed high day-60 TCRbeta diversity, which derived from surviving recipient T cells and thymic progenitors.

Unique molecular identifiers were used in preparing the TCRbeta library. TCRdb processed the PCR reads anew with MiXCR; each CDR3 protein has one entry. Of 130,000 to 150,000 distinct CDR3 sequences in the sample, around 8.8% were seen once. Germline V gene data show CDR1 as SGHDT and CDR2 as YYEEEE. V was shortened by 0 bases and J by 6 bases, with 18 bases between the two germline ends. The CDR3 runs to 17 residues. This clonotype came up many times. Antigen: not known. This material consisted of PBMCs, mostly from graft donor cells, taken 180 days after TCRalphabeta/CD19-depleted stem cell transplant. This clonotype was obtained from a female patient aged 2 to 10 who had a stem cell transplant for congenital amegakaryocytic thrombocytopenia, so the T cells may come from the graft donor. The V and J genes are TRBV5-6 and TRBJ2-2; unclear D gene. The CDR3 sequence: CASSLVFPGGVAGELFF. The CDR3 DNA reads TGTGCCAGCAGCTTGGTTTTTCCAGGCGGTGTAGCCGGGGAGCTGTTTTTT.